The source of this T cell receptor (beta chain) is a study of T cell changes during pregnancy in multiple sclerosis. CDR3 length: 13 residues. Germline lookup yields CDR1 SGHRS and CDR2 YFSETQ. Trimming cost V 0 bases and J 10 bases, with 11 bases left between them. Clones were sequenced by immunoSEQ multiplex PCR, and TCRdb holds only the in-frame ones, with some missing. There are tens of thousands of clones in the sample; roughly 92% occur only once, and less than 0.3% lies in the top ten. The specimen comprised CD4+ T cells from peripheral blood mononuclear cells, sampled in the third trimester of pregnancy. The chain joins TRBV5-1 to TRBJ2-1; D is possibly TRBD2 (5 bases). The TCR sequence derives from a female donor with multiple sclerosis, enrolled in a pregnancy study. CDR3 in amino acids: CASSLAGSGEQFF. CDR3 nucleotide sequence: TGCGCCAGCAGCTTGGCGGGAAGCGGCGAGCAGTTCTTC.